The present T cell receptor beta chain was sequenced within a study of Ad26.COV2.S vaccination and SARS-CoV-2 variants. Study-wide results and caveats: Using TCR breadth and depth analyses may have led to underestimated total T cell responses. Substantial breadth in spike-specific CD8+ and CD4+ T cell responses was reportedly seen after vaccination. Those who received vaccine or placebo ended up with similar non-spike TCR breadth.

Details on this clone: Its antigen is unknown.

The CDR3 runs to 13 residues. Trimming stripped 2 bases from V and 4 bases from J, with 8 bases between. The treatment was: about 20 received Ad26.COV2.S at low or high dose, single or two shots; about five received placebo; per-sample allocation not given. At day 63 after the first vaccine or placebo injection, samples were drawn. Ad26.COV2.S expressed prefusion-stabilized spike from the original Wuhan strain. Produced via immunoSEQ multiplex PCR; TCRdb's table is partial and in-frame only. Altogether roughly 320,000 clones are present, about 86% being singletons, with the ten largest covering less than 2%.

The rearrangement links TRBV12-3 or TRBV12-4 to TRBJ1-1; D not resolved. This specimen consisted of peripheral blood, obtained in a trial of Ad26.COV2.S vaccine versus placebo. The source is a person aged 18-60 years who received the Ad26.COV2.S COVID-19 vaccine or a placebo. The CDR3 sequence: CASSLRTLTEAFF. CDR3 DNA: TGTGCCAGCAGTTTACGGACCCTCACTGAAGCTTTCTTT.